This TCR beta chain was identified in a study of cytomegalovirus exposure and HLA in healthy donors. About this clone itself: Its antigen is undetermined.

This CDR3 has 15 amino acids. Germline loops: CDR1 MNHEY, CDR2 SVGAGI. After removal of 0 bases from V and 6 bases from J, the junction contained 4 bases not matched to a gene. The study ran its PCR with 60 Vbeta and 13 Jbeta primers. This table comes from immunoSEQ multiplex PCR, and its TCRdb copy is limited to in-frame clones, with some not included. The profile shows some 100,000 clones, under 80% of them singletons. Study-level results: A later analysis appeared to link common viral pathogens to several of the most significant clusters. TCR beta V- and J-gene trimming was later associated with a missense DCLRE1C variant.

This sequence originates from a woman between 18 and 30 years old in good health and CMV-seropositive. The chain uses TRBV6-5 and TRBJ2-7; the match to TRBD2 covers 11 bases. The material sequenced was PBMCs. CDR3 loop: CASSYSPSGRTEQYF. For the CDR3, the DNA is TGTGCCAGCAGTTACTCCCCTAGCGGGAGGACCGAGCAGTACTTC.